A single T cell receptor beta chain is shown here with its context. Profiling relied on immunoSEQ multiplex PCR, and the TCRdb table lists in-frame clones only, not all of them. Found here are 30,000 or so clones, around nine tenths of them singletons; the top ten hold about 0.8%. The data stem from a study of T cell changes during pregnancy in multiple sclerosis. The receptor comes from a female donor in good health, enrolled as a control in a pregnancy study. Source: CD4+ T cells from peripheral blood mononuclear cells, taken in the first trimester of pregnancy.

The DNA of the CDR3 is TGTGCCATCAGTGAGCCCGGACAGTTGGGTGGCTACACCTTC. It translates to CAISEPGQLGGYTF. The gene calls are TRBV10-3 and TRBJ1-2, with D maybe TRBD1 (6 bases). V lost 2 bases to trimming and J lost 7 bases, with 14 bases between them. This CDR3 spans 14 amino acids. Per germline, CDR1 ENHRY and CDR2 SYGVKD.